This TCR beta chain is from a study of follicular helper T cells after annual influenza vaccination. Method: immunoSEQ multiplex PCR; TCRdb's copy keeps in-frame clones and lacks some. Of about 9,700 clones in the sample, 75% to 90% were seen once. As to this clone: Its target is not known.

This sample's time point: 2015-2016 season, 7 days after influenza vaccination. Per time point, roughly 35-100 mL of blood was sampled. Whole-study results and caveats: Successive annual vaccinations recalled a recurrent oligoclonal ICOS+CD38+ cTfh response with influenza-specific clonotypes. ICOS+CD38+ cTfh clonality change tracked circulating plasmablast frequency change. Just about 9.5-21% of cells analyzed had recovered productive TCRB sequences.

Trimming at V came to 4 bases and at J to 6 bases, leaving 0 bases not matched to a gene. In germline, CDR1 is LGHNA, CDR2 YSLEER. The CDR3 is 12 residues long. The rearrangement joins TRBV4-3 to TRBJ2-1; 7 bases match TRBD2. The sequences come from CXCR5- memory CD4+ T cells sorted from blood, collected 7 days after influenza vaccination. The sequence was collected from an adult who received the influenza vaccine. CDR3 region: CASSRGGNEQFF. DNA of the CDR3: TGCGCCAGCAGCCGGGGGGGCAATGAGCAGTTCTTC.